The 13 T cell receptor beta chains in this list originate from one sample, sequenced in a study of T-cell reconstitution after alpha-beta-depleted transplantation in children (dated by TCRdb to the mid-2010s). Receptors were amplified or captured by PCR. Sequencing used an Illumina HiSeq 2500. To normalize quantification of the TCRbeta repertoire, the TCR libraries were built with molecular barcoding that relied on unique molecular identifiers. TCRdb trimmed public reads at Q25 via fastp, called clones via MiXCR and kept in-frame beta chains. Entries are consolidated by CDR3 protein sequence, retaining the most common genes and DNA. This sample is represented by 210,000 or so distinct CDR3 sequences; approximately 9.5% of them were singletons. The ten biggest clones cover about 6% of the sample. This specimen consisted of PBMCs from the stem cell graft donor, obtained from the stem cell graft. The source of these receptors is a human donor who donated a stem cell graft to a child with acute lymphoblastic leukemia.

This clonotype has a count of ten or more. This chain joins TRBV13 and TRBJ1-2, with D uncertain. CDR3 length: 14 residues. Trimming removed 2 bases from V and 8 bases from J, with 15 bases in between. In germline, CDR1 is PRHDT, CDR2 FYEKMQ (reference sequence). The CDR3 sequence is CASSLRGKREGYTF. CDR3 sequence (DNA): TGTGCCAGCAGCTTACGCGGCAAGAGGGAGGGCTACACCTTC.

V and J are TRBV5-1 and TRBJ1-1; 8 bases line up with TRBD1. The V gene end was trimmed by 4 bases and the J gene end by 0 bases; junction bases not matched to a gene: 17. CDR3 length equals 19 residues. Germline V gene sequence: CDR1 SGHRS, CDR2 YFSETQ. The CDR3 is CASSEQPPGGLGLNTEAFF. The CDR3 coding sequence is TGCGCCAGCAGCGAACAACCCCCAGGGGGCCTGGGGCTGAACACTGAAGCTTTCTTT.

J is TRBJ2-5 and V is TRBV5-1, with a tentative D call TRBD2 (6 bases). Looked up from germline, CDR1 is SGHRS and CDR2 is YFSETQ. The CDR3 has 14 residues. V lost 1 base and J 3 bases, leaving 10 bases between the germline ends. CDR3 in amino acids: CASSLMVAEETQYF. The CDR3 region has the DNA TGCGCCAGCAGCTTGATGGTAGCGGAAGAGACCCAGTACTTC.

This clonotype was detected only a few times. This chain joins TRBV6-2 or TRBV6-3 and TRBJ2-1; D may be TRBD1 (6 bases). Germline CDR1 reads MNHEY; CDR2 reads SVGEGT. The germline V and J ends were trimmed by 5 bases and 0 bases, with 11 bases remaining between them. This CDR3 region has 15 residues. The CDR3 DNA follows: TGTGCCAGCAGTCGACGGACAGACTCCTACAATGAGCAGTTCTTC. Its protein is CASSRRTDSYNEQFF.

This clonotype has more than one count but fewer than ten. The V gene is TRBV5-6, the J gene TRBJ1-4, with D maybe TRBD1 (5 bases). Germline loops: CDR1 SGHDT, CDR2 YYEEEE. The CDR3 consists of 15 residues. The V end was cut by 4 bases, the J end by 2 bases, with 12 bases between. CDR3 coding DNA: TGTGCCAGCAGCACCCGTCGGGGGACTAATGAAAAACTGTTTTTT. Encoded protein: CASSTRRGTNEKLFF. Full variable domain (outside the CDR3, taken from reference TRBV5-6 and TRBJ1-4): DAGVTQSPTHLIKTRGQQVTLRCSPKSGHDTVSWYQQALGQGPQFIFQYYEEEERQRGNFPDRFSGHQFPNYSSELNVNALLLGDSALYLCASSTRRGTNEKLFFGSGTQLSVL.

The V gene is TRBV6-5, the J gene TRBJ1-1; the D is unclear. Trimming shortened V by 2 bases and J by 6 bases, and 4 bases separated the two germline ends. The CDR3 is made up of 11 amino acids. The V gene's germline CDR1 is MNHEY and CDR2 SVGAGI. As DNA, the CDR3 is TGTGCCAGCAGTTACGGGGCTGAAGCTTTCTTT. It is translated as CASSYGAEAFF.

CDR3 coding DNA: TGTGCCAGCTGCGACAGATCCTACGAGCAGTACTTC. Translated: CASCDRSYEQYF. This chain uses TRBV18 with TRBJ2-7; maybe TRBD1 (5 bases). CDR1 and CDR2 (germline): KGHSH, LQKENI. CDR3 length: 12 amino acids. Trimming cost V 7 bases and J 1 base, with 8 bases left between them.

This clonotype came up a few times. The V and J genes are TRBV29-1 and TRBJ2-5, with D possibly being TRBD1 (6 bases). Trimming pared 6 bases from V and 5 bases from J, leaving 25 bases between. CDR1 SQVTM and CDR2 ANQGSEA come from the germline V gene. The CDR3 is 16 amino acids. CDR3 in amino acids: CSVIPTRQDRGETQYF. The CDR3 nucleotides are TGCAGCGTAATACCCACCAGACAGGATCGAGGGGAGACCCAGTACTTC.

There are a few counts of this clonotype. The genes are TRBV5-4 and TRBJ2-1, with D perhaps given as TRBD1 or TRBD2 (5 bases each). Deletions cut 3 bases from V and 2 bases from J, with 24 bases between. The V gene's germline CDR1 is SGHNT and CDR2 YYREEE (reference sequence). The CDR3 contains 19 residues. The CDR3 loop reads CASSWPRGLGRTAYNEQFF. CDR3 coding DNA: TGTGCCAGCAGCTGGCCGAGGGGTTTAGGTCGTACGGCCTACAATGAGCAGTTCTTC.

V gene TRBV20-1 combines with J gene TRBJ1-2; TRBD1 matches at 10 bases. The germline gives CDR1 DFQATT, CDR2 SNEGSKA (reference sequence). The CDR3 is 15 residues long. J lost 1 base, V lost 1 base, and 3 bases had no gene match. CDR3 in DNA: TGCAGTGCTAGAGGGGGGACAGGGGTTAACTATGGCTACACCTTC. It specifies CSARGGTGVNYGYTF.

This clonotype showed up many times. The chain is built from TRBV12-3 or TRBV12-4 and TRBJ2-1; 12 nucleotides align to TRBD2. V gave up 2 bases and J gave up 9 bases; unmatched junction bases: 5. The CDR3 totals 15 residues. DNA for the CDR3: TGTGCCAGCAGTTTACTAGCGGGGGGGATCGTTGAGCAGTTCTTC. As protein: CASSLLAGGIVEQFF.

The chain uses TRBV11-2 and TRBJ2-7, with 7 bases identical to TRBD1. CDR1 is SGHAT, CDR2 FQNNGV, per germline. This CDR3 has 16 amino acids. Germline trimming cut 5 bases from V and 2 bases from J; bases unmatched to any gene: 12. The CDR3 here is CASSIKQGHTAYEQYF. In nucleotides, the CDR3 is TGTGCCAGCAGCATAAAACAGGGGCATACGGCCTACGAGCAGTACTTC.

This clonotype was counted between two and nine times. J is TRBJ2-1 and V is TRBV20-1; TRBD2 agrees at 7 bases. Germline CDR1 reads DFQATT; CDR2 reads SNEGSKA (reference sequence). V lost 6 bases and J lost 3; bases outside the gene matches: 8. This CDR3 has 14 amino acids. Written as DNA, the CDR3 is TGCAGTGCCCCGTCGGGGGGAGGCTACAATGAGCAGTTCTTC. Protein: CSAPSGGGYNEQFF.